The 25 T cell receptor beta chains below all came from one sample that was sequenced in a study of cytomegalovirus exposure and HLA in healthy donors. PCR employed 60 Vbeta and 13 Jbeta primers. Profiled with immunoSEQ multiplex PCR; TCRdb holds only in-frame clones, not every one. The sample holds 120,000 or so clones, about 10% seen once. Sample: PBMCs. All receptors come from a woman between 18 and 29 years old in good health and CMV-seropositive.

The V and J genes are TRBV6-5 and TRBJ2-2; D remains ambiguous. The CDR3 runs to 12 residues. The ends were cut back, 6 bases at V and 6 bases at J, with 8 bases in the middle. Germline-derived CDR1 and CDR2 are MNHEY and SVGAGI. The CDR3 is CASSGPAGELFF. For the CDR3, the DNA is TGTGCCAGCAGCGGTCCCGCCGGGGAGCTGTTTTTT.

The V and J genes are TRBV4-1 and TRBJ1-4; tentatively, D is TRBD1 (5 bases). Germline V gives CDR1 MGHRA, CDR2 YSYEKL. Trimming took off 0 bases at V and 8 bases at J, with 19 bases between the two ends. The CDR3 loop spans 17 amino acids. This chain's CDR3 is CASSQDSPGAFGEKLFF. DNA for the CDR3: TGCGCCAGCAGCCAAGATTCCCCTGGGGCTTTCGGAGAAAAACTGTTTTTT.

This chain joins TRBV19 and TRBJ1-3; maybe TRBD1 (5 bases). V lost 6 bases, J lost 2 bases, and 8 bases lay in between. The CDR3 length is 13 residues. The germline V gene encodes CDR1 LNHDA and CDR2 SQIVND (reference sequence). The CDR3 loop reads CASRTATGNTIYF. CDR3 sequence (DNA): TGTGCCAGTAGGACAGCCACTGGAAACACCATATATTTT.

This chain connects TRBV28 to TRBJ2-7, with D possibly TRBD1 on 5 matching bases. In germline, CDR1 is MDHEN, CDR2 SYDVKM. The CDR3 is 12 amino acids. V was clipped by 11 bases and J by 1 base, with 12 bases between them. In DNA form, the CDR3 reads TGTGCCGTCTCCAAGGGGTCCTACGAGCAGTACTTC. This translates into CAVSKGSYEQYF.

A few counts support this clone. The chain uses TRBV4-2 and TRBJ2-3; D may be TRBD1 (6 bases). The CDR3 contains 16 residues. From germline, CDR1 is LGHNA and CDR2 YNFKEQ. Trimming removed 3 bases at V and 6 bases at J, with 19 bases between. CDR3 coding DNA: TGTGCCAGCAGCCACCATGGGGACACCGCCCCGGATACGCAGTATTTT. It is translated as CASSHHGDTAPDTQYF.

This chain joins TRBV29-1 and TRBJ1-4, with no clear D. Germline loops: CDR1 SQVTM, CDR2 ANQGSEA. The CDR3 contains 15 residues. Deletions cut 4 bases from V and 8 bases from J, with 20 bases between. CDR3 sequence reads: CSVVRLGVGGEKLFF. The DNA of the CDR3 is TGCAGCGTTGTGCGGCTTGGGGTAGGAGGGGAAAAACTGTTTTTT.

This clone was seen more than once but under ten times. The rearrangement uses TRBV19 and TRBJ1-3; unclear D gene. Per the germline V gene, CDR1 is LNHDA and CDR2 is SQIVND (reference sequence). The V gene lost 0 bases and the J gene lost 2 bases, with 8 bases spanning the gap. The CDR3 contains 15 residues. CDR3 coding DNA: TGTGCCAGTAGTATAGAGGCCGGGGCTGGAAACACCATATATTTT. Translating it yields CASSIEAGAGNTIYF.

The chain joins TRBV7-9 to TRBJ2-7; 10 bases agree with TRBD2. Germline CDR1 SEHNR, CDR2 FQNEAQ (reference sequence). Trimming at V came to 5 bases and at J to 4 bases, leaving 2 bases not matched to a gene. The CDR3 is made up of 13 amino acids. The CDR3 nucleotides are TGTGCCAGCAGCCCGACTAGCGGGTACGAGCAGTACTTC. It specifies CASSPTSGYEQYF.

The genes are TRBV5-1 and TRBJ2-3, with 14 bases aligning to TRBD2. The CDR3 extends over 17 amino acids. J lost 4 bases, V lost 0 bases, and 4 bases had no gene match. The germline V gene encodes CDR1 SGHRS and CDR2 YFSETQ. Written as DNA, the CDR3 is TGCGCCAGCAGCTTGGGACTAGCGGGAGGGCCGTCAGATACGCAGTATTTT. Translating gives CASSLGLAGGPSDTQYF.

The chain recombines TRBV7-9 with TRBJ2-7; maybe TRBD2 (6 bases). The CDR3 sequence is 13 residues long. V was trimmed by 1 base and J by 2 bases, leaving 6 bases between them. Germline V CDR1 and CDR2: SEHNR, FQNEAQ (reference sequence). CDR3 in DNA: TGTGCCAGCAGCTTAGGCGGGACCTACGAGCAGTACTTC. As protein: CASSLGGTYEQYF.

This chain links TRBV11-2 with TRBJ2-5, with D maybe TRBD2 (5 bases). Trimming stripped 2 bases from V and 2 bases from J, with 12 bases between. Germline loops: CDR1 SGHAT, CDR2 FQNNGV. This CDR3 comprises 15 residues. CDR3 residues: CASSLIRTSQETQYF. The CDR3 nucleotides are TGTGCCAGCAGCTTAATCCGGACTTCTCAAGAGACCCAGTACTTC.

The genes are TRBV7-8 and TRBJ1-4; perhaps TRBD1 as D (6 bases). The CDR3 consists of 14 residues. Germline lookup yields CDR1 SGHVS and CDR2 FQNEAQ. V shed 1 base and J shed 3 bases, with 6 bases lying between them. In DNA, the CDR3 is TGTGCCAGCAGCTTAGGGACAGCTAATGAAAAACTGTTTTTT. Translating it yields CASSLGTANEKLFF.

The rearrangement uses TRBV5-6 and TRBJ2-7; D is perhaps TRBD2 (6 bases). The CDR3 length is 13 residues. Germline V CDR1 and CDR2: SGHDT, YYEEEE. V was shortened by 2 bases and J by 2 bases, with 8 bases between the two germline ends. CDR3 coding DNA: TGTGCCAGCAGCTTCGGGGAGGCCTACGAGCAGTACTTC. Amino acids: CASSFGEAYEQYF.

The chain couples TRBV28 to TRBJ1-3, with D hard to call. V lost 2 bases and J lost 0, with 11 bases in between. Germline CDR1 is MDHEN and CDR2 is SYDVKM. The CDR3 covers 16 residues. The CDR3 DNA reads TGTGCCAGCAGTTTAAATCCCAGGATCTCTGGAAACACCATATATTTT. Its translation: CASSLNPRISGNTIYF.

The rearrangement uses TRBV5-1 and TRBJ2-7, with 9 bases fitting TRBD1. CDR1 is SGHRS and CDR2 is YFSETQ in the germline V gene. The CDR3 runs to 15 residues. Trimming cost V 4 bases and J 4 bases; bases outside gene matches: 9. Here the CDR3 reads CASSLKGTGMYEQYF. The CDR3 DNA reads as TGCGCCAGCAGCCTGAAGGGGACAGGGATGTACGAGCAGTACTTC.

In its sample, this clone was seen a few times. The J gene is TRBJ2-4, the V gene TRBV5-1; TRBD1 matches 7 bases. The ends lost 2 bases at V and 1 base at J; junction bases unmatched: 3. CDR1 and CDR2 from the germline V gene are SGHRS and YFSETQ. CDR3 length equals 15 residues. The CDR3 DNA reads as TGCGCCAGCAGCTTAGAGGGGGCCGCCAAAAACATTCAGTACTTC. Translating it yields CASSLEGAAKNIQYF.

The genes are TRBV7-6 and TRBJ2-1; 8 bases agree with TRBD2. Germline loops: CDR1 SGHVS, CDR2 FNYEAQ. The CDR3 spans 15 residues. The trim removed 5 bases at V and 5 bases at J, leaving 8 bases unmatched. The CDR3 is CASSEDGRANNEQFF. The CDR3 region has the DNA TGTGCCAGCAGCGAGGACGGGAGGGCTAACAATGAGCAGTTCTTC.

With regard to this clone: Its ends do not fully match the called genes, so a read error is possible. The chain carries TRBV7-7 and TRBJ2-3, with D possibly TRBD2 on 5 matching bases. The CDR3 is 15 residues long. Germline V gene data show CDR1 as SSHAT and CDR2 as FNYEAQ (reference sequence). The CDR3 spells CASSPNLSPGDTQYF. DNA of the CDR3: TGTGCTAGCAGCCCCAATTTAAGTCCGGGGGATACGCAGTATTTT.

This clone has only a few counts. The CDR3 here is CASSLSTSGGRGEQYF. The CDR3 DNA follows: TGTGCCAGTAGTTTGTCGACTAGCGGGGGCCGCGGGGAGCAGTACTTC. The chain combines TRBV19 with TRBJ2-7; 12 bases are a match to TRBD2. V was clipped by 5 bases and J by 7 bases; unmatched bases: 12. Germline V gives CDR1 LNHDA, CDR2 SQIVND (reference sequence). The CDR3 length is 16 residues.

V and J are TRBV29-1 and TRBJ2-7; the match to TRBD1 covers 9 bases. The germline CDR1 and CDR2 sequences are SQVTM and ANQGSEA. Trimming removed 4 bases from V and 6 bases from J; junction bases left unmatched: 7. The CDR3 is 13 residues long. The CDR3 sequence is CSVGGNRGLEQYF. Here the CDR3 DNA reads TGCAGCGTTGGCGGGAACAGGGGGCTCGAGCAGTACTTC.

This sequence joins TRBV2 and TRBJ1-2; D is possibly TRBD1 (5 bases). The CDR3 consists of 14 residues. V lost 3 bases and J 8 bases, leaving 16 bases between the germline ends. Per germline, CDR1 SNHLY and CDR2 FYNNEI. CDR3 DNA: TGTGCCAGCAGTGATGACGGAGGGGTTGGGGGCTACACCTTC. Amino acid sequence: CASSDDGGVGGYTF.

This clone was counted between two and nine times. The sample has other DNA sequences that encode this CDR3 too. This chain connects TRBV15 to TRBJ2-7; D might be TRBD2 (5 bases). This CDR3 spans 14 amino acids. Between the trimmed V and J ends, which lost 0 bases and 4 bases, there was a span of 10 bases. Germline CDR1 and CDR2: LNHNV and YYDKDF (reference sequence). CDR3 sequence: CATSREREKYEQYF. The CDR3 bases are TGTGCCACCAGCAGAGAGAGGGAAAAGTACGAGCAGTACTTC.

This clone was seen a handful of times. CDR3 loop: CASSDYTEKLFF. For the CDR3, the DNA is TGTGCCAGCAGCGATTACACGGAAAAACTGTTTTTT. The J gene is TRBJ1-4, the V gene TRBV7-9; D is ambiguous. The CDR3 totals 12 residues. Trimming left V 5 bases short and J 8 bases short, with 9 bases between. The germline V gene has CDR1 SEHNR and CDR2 FQNEAQ (reference sequence).

The chain couples TRBV5-1 to TRBJ2-7, with TRBD1 identical over 9 bases. The CDR3 runs to 14 residues. Germline V gives CDR1 SGHRS, CDR2 YFSETQ. V was pared by 7 bases and J by 5 bases, with 10 bases of the junction left unmatched. The CDR3 reads CASSSGQGDDEQYF. DNA for the CDR3: TGCGCCAGCTCATCGGGACAGGGAGATGACGAGCAGTACTTC.

This clone has a handful of counts. For the CDR3, the DNA is TGTGCCAGCAGTTTAGGCACAACCGGGGAGCTGTTTTTT. It translates to CASSLGTTGELFF. The V and J genes are TRBV27 and TRBJ2-2, with D unresolved. Trimming removed 2 bases at V and 5 bases at J, with 6 bases between. CDR1 is MNHEY, CDR2 SMNVEV, per germline (reference sequence). This CDR3 spans 13 amino acids.